Shown below are 28 T cell receptor beta chains from a single sample sequenced in a study of blood T cell repertoires in COVID-19. Only in-frame clones appear in the TCRdb table, and some are missing; sequencing was by immunoSEQ multiplex PCR. The table has 250,000 to 350,000 clones, 75% to 95% seen once. Sequencing used PBMCs or T cells enriched from blood (not recorded which). Receptor source: a woman aged 30 to 39 who had recovered from COVID-19.

The genes are TRBV11-1 and TRBJ2-2, with TRBD2 identical over 8 bases. The germline V gene has CDR1 SGHAT and CDR2 FQDESV (reference sequence). The V and J ends lost 4 bases and 5 bases, in that order; junction bases with no gene match: 6. CDR3 length equals 15 residues. The CDR3 nucleotides read TGTGCCAGCAGCTCAGAGAGCGGGAGTACCGGGGAGCTGTTTTTT. Translating it yields CASSSESGSTGELFF.

In this sample, this clone turned up a few times. At the DNA level, this CDR3 is encoded by other sequences in the same sample as well. The chain uses TRBV7-2 and TRBJ1-5; D uncertain. The CDR3 runs 15 residues. V was cut by 2 bases and J by 1 base, with 9 bases left in between. CDR1 SGHTA and CDR2 FQGNSA come from the germline V gene. CDR3 nucleotides: TGTGCCAGCAGCTTACCCGGGATCAGCAATCAGCCCCAGCATTTT. Translating gives CASSLPGISNQPQHF.

The V and J genes are TRBV19 and TRBJ2-2; 7 positions match TRBD2. There are 15 residues in the CDR3. Trimming took 1 base from V and 8 from J; bases not matched to a gene: 7. Germline-derived CDR1 and CDR2 are LNHDA and SQIVND (reference sequence). Written as DNA, the CDR3 is TGTGCCAGTAGTATAGGCCTAGCGGTACCTGGGGAGCTGTTTTTT. Amino acids: CASSIGLAVPGELFF. Full variable domain (outside the CDR3, taken from reference TRBV19 and TRBJ2-2): DGGITQSPKYLFRKEGQNVTLSCEQNLNHDAMYWYRQDPGQGLRLIYYSQIVNDFQKGDIAEGYSVSREKKESFPLTVTSAQKNPTAFYLCASSIGLAVPGELFFGEGSRLTVL.

This chain links TRBV30 with TRBJ2-7; 14 bases are a match to TRBD2. Trimming took 5 bases from V and 2 from J; bases not matched to a gene: 2. This CDR3 is built from 14 residues. Germline CDR1 reads GTSNPN; CDR2 reads SVGIG (reference sequence). The CDR3 nucleotides read TGTGCCTGGGGACTAGCGGGAGGAACCTACGAGCAGTACTTC. Translating it yields CAWGLAGGTYEQYF.

The J gene is TRBJ2-5, the V gene TRBV7-6, with D perhaps matching TRBD1 (6 bases). Germline V lookup: CDR1 SGHVS, CDR2 FNYEAQ. CDR3 size: 15 residues. V dropped 2 bases and J dropped 4 bases, with 14 bases sitting between them. This CDR3 reads CASSLSGVVGETQYF. The CDR3 DNA follows: TGTGCCAGCAGCTTATCAGGGGTGGTTGGAGAGACCCAGTACTTC.

The gene calls are TRBV7-3 and TRBJ2-3; D perhaps matches TRBD2 (6 bases). Trimming took 4 bases from V and 3 from J, leaving 14 bases between them. The germline V gene has CDR1 SGHTA and CDR2 FQGTGA. The length of the CDR3 is 15 residues. Here the CDR3 reads CASSWTGARTDTQYF. The CDR3 DNA reads TGTGCCAGCAGCTGGACGGGAGCTCGGACAGATACGCAGTATTTT.

V usage is TRBV19 and J usage is TRBJ1-5; 8 nucleotides agree with TRBD1. Germline CDR1 is LNHDA and CDR2 is SQIVND (reference sequence). With 5 bases clipped from V and 9 bases from J, the junction kept 6 bases outside the gene matches. The CDR3 sequence is 13 residues long. The CDR3 is CASSVQGAWPQHF. CDR3 in DNA: TGTGCCAGTAGTGTGCAGGGGGCTTGGCCCCAGCATTTT.

The chain uses TRBV2 and TRBJ2-3, with D perhaps TRBD2 (6 bases). V lost 6 bases, J lost 0 bases, and 13 bases lay in between. CDR1 is SNHLY and CDR2 is FYNNEI in the germline V gene. This CDR3 has 15 amino acids. The CDR3 here is CASRTGTLSTDTQYF. The CDR3 DNA reads as TGTGCCAGCAGAACCGGGACTCTAAGCACAGATACGCAGTATTTT.

The rearrangement uses TRBV28 and TRBJ2-3, with TRBD2 matching over 14 bases. This CDR3 contains 15 residues. J lost 5 bases, V lost 2 bases, and 0 bases had no gene match. Germline V lookup: CDR1 MDHEN, CDR2 SYDVKM. CDR3 residues: CASSLGTSGRDTQYF. The CDR3 nucleotides read TGTGCCAGCAGTTTAGGGACTAGCGGGAGAGATACGCAGTATTTT.

The rearrangement joins TRBV6-2 or TRBV6-3 to TRBJ2-1, with 10 bases matching TRBD2. The CDR3 length is 16 residues. V was clipped by 4 bases and J by 5 bases; unmatched bases: 8. Germline V CDR1 and CDR2: MNHEY, SVGEGT. CDR3: CASSLLLAGTNNEQFF. The DNA for the CDR3 is TGTGCCAGCAGTTTATTACTAGCGGGAACTAACAATGAGCAGTTCTTC.

The chain recombines TRBV9 with TRBJ2-1; the match to TRBD2 covers 11 bases. Germline lookup yields CDR1 SGDLS and CDR2 YYNGEE. This CDR3 region has 16 residues. Losses at the gene ends were 3 bases for V and 3 bases for J; bases not matched to a gene: 5. DNA for the CDR3: TGTGCCAGCAGCGGATCGACTAGCGGGGTCTACAATGAGCAGTTCTTC. Translation gives CASSGSTSGVYNEQFF.

The rearrangement uses TRBV29-1 and TRBJ2-5, with a weak D call TRBD2 (6 bases). The V gene lost 6 bases and the J gene lost 2 bases, with 16 bases spanning the gap. This CDR3 is built from 14 residues. Per the germline V gene, CDR1 is SQVTM and CDR2 is ANQGSEA. CDR3 sequence: CSVPPYGGQETQYF. The DNA for the CDR3 is TGCAGCGTCCCCCCGTATGGGGGGCAAGAGACCCAGTACTTC. The full variable domain, with the rest looked up from reference TRBV29-1 and TRBJ2-5, is SAVISQKPSRDICQRGTSLTIQCQVDSQVTMMFWYRQQPGQSLTLIATANQGSEATYESGFVIDKFPISRPNLTFSTLTVSNMSPEDSSIYLCSVPPYGGQETQYFGPGTRLLVL.

This clone has just a few counts. This rearrangement joins TRBV15 to TRBJ1-3, with a possible D match to TRBD1 (6 bases). Trimming shortened V by 0 bases and J by 0 bases, and 15 bases separated the two germline ends. The germline gives CDR1 LNHNV, CDR2 YYDKDF (reference sequence). The CDR3 sequence is 18 residues long. CDR3 protein: CATSRDRGTMSSGNTIYF. The CDR3 DNA reads TGTGCCACCAGCAGAGATCGAGGGACAATGAGCTCTGGAAACACCATATATTTT.

The chain has TRBV6-6 and TRBJ2-7; 9 bases are a match to TRBD1. Germline V CDR1 and CDR2: MNHNY, SVGAGI (reference sequence). The CDR3 contains 15 residues. V lost 6 bases, J lost 2 bases, and 8 bases stayed unmatched. The CDR3 DNA sequence: TGTGCCAGCAGCCAGCCGACAGGGGGGGCCTACGAGCAGTACTTC. Translated, it gives CASSQPTGGAYEQYF.

This clone turned up a few times. The rearrangement joins TRBV7-8 to TRBJ2-6; 12 bases match TRBD2. CDR1 and CDR2 from the germline V gene are SGHVS and FQNEAQ. The CDR3 is 17 residues long. With 1 base clipped from V and 3 bases from J, the junction kept 1 base outside the gene matches. CDR3 loop: CASSLGLAGVGANVLTF. The CDR3 region has the DNA TGTGCCAGCAGCTTAGGACTAGCGGGAGTTGGGGCCAACGTCCTGACTTTC.

The chain joins TRBV23-1 to TRBJ2-2, with 9 bases aligning to TRBD2. TRBV23-1 is an ORF for which the function is uncertain. The junction had 8 bases not matched to a gene; V was cut back by 8 bases and J by 4 bases. The CDR3 is made up of 15 amino acids. CDR3 sequence (DNA): TGCGCCAGCGCCCGACTAGCGGTCACCACCGGGGAGCTGTTTTTT. Residues: CASARLAVTTGELFF.

The chain is built from TRBV10-1 and TRBJ1-5; no firm D call. Germline CDR1 reads WNHNN; CDR2 reads SYGVQD (reference sequence). The CDR3 is made up of 14 amino acids. V was trimmed by 4 bases and J by 0 bases, leaving 7 bases between them. The DNA of the CDR3 is TGCGCCAGCAGTGGAGGCGATAGCAATCAGCCCCAGCATTTT. This encodes CASSGGDSNQPQHF.

V gene TRBV4-3 combines with J gene TRBJ2-7, with D uncertain. V lost 0 bases to trimming and J lost 4 bases, with 10 bases between them. There are 14 residues in the CDR3. Germline V gene data show CDR1 as LGHNA and CDR2 as YSLEER. This CDR3 is CASSQDRFRYEQYF. CDR3 nucleotide sequence: TGCGCCAGCAGCCAAGATCGTTTCCGGTACGAGCAGTACTTC.

On this clone itself: This CDR3 is also generated by other DNA sequences in the sample. The chain recombines TRBV18 with TRBJ2-1; D remains ambiguous. With 3 bases removed from V and 4 bases from J, the gap between germline ends came to 7 bases. The germline gives CDR1 KGHSH, CDR2 LQKENI. This CDR3 spans 13 amino acids. For the CDR3, the DNA is TGTGCCAGCTCACCCCCGAGTTACAATGAGCAGTTCTTC. It translates to CASSPPSYNEQFF.

The chain employs TRBV21-1 and TRBJ2-7; TRBD1 is taken as the D call from the table, unchecked against the DNA. TRBV21-1 is classified as a pseudogene. This CDR3 spans 15 amino acids. CDR3 DNA: TGTGCCAGCAGCAAAGATAGGGGCAGGAGAGGCGAGCAGTACTTC. Its translation is CASSKDRGRRGEQYF.

J is TRBJ2-7 and V is TRBV5-1; perhaps TRBD1 as D (6 bases). The V gene's germline CDR1 is SGHRS and CDR2 YFSETQ. The V end lost 3 bases, the J end lost 6 bases, and 13 bases lay between the germline ends. CDR3 length equals 13 residues. The CDR3 region is CASSSDSGAEQYF. In nucleotides, the CDR3 is TGCGCCAGCAGCTCGGATTCAGGGGCCGAGCAGTACTTC.

The chain carries TRBV4-3 and TRBJ2-1, with 9 bases aligning to TRBD2. Germline CDR1 reads LGHNA; CDR2 reads YSLEER. The CDR3 sequence is 16 residues long. V was pared by 1 base and J by 7 bases, with 8 bases of the junction left unmatched. As DNA, the CDR3 is TGCGCCAGCAGCCAAGGGGGCGGGAGGGCCCAAAATGAGCAGTTCTTC. This encodes CASSQGGGRAQNEQFF.

This clone has only one observation. J is TRBJ2-3 and V is TRBV5-1; TRBD1 matches 8 bases. The CDR3 loop spans 16 amino acids. Germline CDR1 SGHRS, CDR2 YFSETQ. The J segment lost 3 bases and the V segment lost 4 bases, leaving 10 bases of the junction unmatched. The CDR3 is CASSVNGQGGTDTQYF. CDR3 in DNA: TGCGCCAGCAGCGTTAATGGACAGGGTGGGACAGATACGCAGTATTTT.

This chain joins TRBV29-1 and TRBJ1-2, with 8 bases identical to TRBD1. This CDR3 is built from 16 residues. Losses at the gene ends were 1 base for V and 0 bases for J; bases not matched to a gene: 7. Germline CDR1 SQVTM, CDR2 ANQGSEA. CDR3 sequence reads: CSVEGFPGQANYGYTF. The CDR3 DNA reads TGCAGCGTTGAAGGATTTCCGGGACAGGCTAACTATGGCTACACCTTC.

This clone was recorded only once. The J gene is TRBJ2-1, the V gene TRBV14; TRBD2 agrees at 13 bases. The V segment lost 4 bases and the J segment 3 bases; nucleotides outside the gene matches: 3. CDR1 is SGHDN and CDR2 is FVKESK in the germline V gene. CDR3 length: 16 residues. CDR3 bases: TGTGCCAGCAGCCTCGGGACTAGCGGGATCTACAATGAGCAGTTCTTC. It encodes CASSLGTSGIYNEQFF.

V and J are TRBV29-1 and TRBJ2-3; D is possibly TRBD1 (6 bases). CDR1 SQVTM and CDR2 ANQGSEA come from the germline V gene. CDR3 size: 13 residues. Trimming pared 1 base from V and 2 bases from J, leaving 7 bases between. The CDR3 nucleotides read TGCAGCGTTGAAGGACAGGTCACAGATACGCAGTATTTT. Its protein is CSVEGQVTDTQYF.

This sequence joins TRBV7-2 and TRBJ2-7, with TRBD2 identical over 13 bases. The germline CDR1 and CDR2 sequences are SGHTA and FQGNSA. The ends lost 5 bases at V and 4 bases at J; junction bases unmatched: 5. The CDR3 contains 15 residues. DNA for the CDR3: TGTGCCAGCAGCGAGGGACTAGCGGGATCGTACGAGCAGTACTTC. Protein product: CASSEGLAGSYEQYF.

V usage is TRBV19 and J usage is TRBJ2-1, with D possibly TRBD1 on 6 matching bases. CDR1 and CDR2 from the germline V gene are LNHDA and SQIVND (reference sequence). The CDR3 has 15 amino acids. V dropped 6 bases and J dropped 9 bases, with 21 bases sitting between them. In nucleotides, the CDR3 is TGTGCCAGTAGACCACAGGGTTCTCAGGTCGGTGAGCAGTTCTTC. As protein: CASRPQGSQVGEQFF.